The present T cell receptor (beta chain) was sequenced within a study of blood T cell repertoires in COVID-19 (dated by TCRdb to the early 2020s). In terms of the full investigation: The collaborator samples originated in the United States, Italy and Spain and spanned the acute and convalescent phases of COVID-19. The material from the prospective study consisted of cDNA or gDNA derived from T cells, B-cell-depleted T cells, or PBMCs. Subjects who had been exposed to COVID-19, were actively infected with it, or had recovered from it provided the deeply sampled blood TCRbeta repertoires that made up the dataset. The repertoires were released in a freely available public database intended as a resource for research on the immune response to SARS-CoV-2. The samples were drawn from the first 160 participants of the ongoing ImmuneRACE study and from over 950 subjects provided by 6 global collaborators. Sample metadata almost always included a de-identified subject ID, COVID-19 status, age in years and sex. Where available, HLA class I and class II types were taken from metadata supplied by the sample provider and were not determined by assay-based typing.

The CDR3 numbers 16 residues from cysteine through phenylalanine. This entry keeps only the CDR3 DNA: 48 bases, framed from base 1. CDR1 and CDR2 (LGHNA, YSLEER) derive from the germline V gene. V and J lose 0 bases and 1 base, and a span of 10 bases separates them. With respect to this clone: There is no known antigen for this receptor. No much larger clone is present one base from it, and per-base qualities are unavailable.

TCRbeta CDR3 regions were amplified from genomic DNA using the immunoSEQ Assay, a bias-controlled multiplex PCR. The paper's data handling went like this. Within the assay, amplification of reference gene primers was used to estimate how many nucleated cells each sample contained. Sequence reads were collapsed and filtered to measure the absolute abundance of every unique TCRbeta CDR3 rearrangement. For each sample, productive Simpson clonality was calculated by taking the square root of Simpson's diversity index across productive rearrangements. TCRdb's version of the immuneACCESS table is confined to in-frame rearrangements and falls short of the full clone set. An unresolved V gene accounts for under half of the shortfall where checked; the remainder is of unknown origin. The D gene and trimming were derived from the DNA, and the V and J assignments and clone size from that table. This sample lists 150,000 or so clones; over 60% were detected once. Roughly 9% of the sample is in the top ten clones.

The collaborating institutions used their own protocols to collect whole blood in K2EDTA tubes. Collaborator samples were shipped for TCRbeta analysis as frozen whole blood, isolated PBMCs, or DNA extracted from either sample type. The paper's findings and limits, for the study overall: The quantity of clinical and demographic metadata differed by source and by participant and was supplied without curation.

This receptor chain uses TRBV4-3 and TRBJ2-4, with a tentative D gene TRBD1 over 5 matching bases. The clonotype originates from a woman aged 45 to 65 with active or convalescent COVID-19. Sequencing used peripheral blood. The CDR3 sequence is CASSQDRGPAKNIQYF. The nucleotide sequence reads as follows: TGCGCCAGCAGCCAAGATAGGGGCCCGGCCAAAAACATTCAGTACTTC.